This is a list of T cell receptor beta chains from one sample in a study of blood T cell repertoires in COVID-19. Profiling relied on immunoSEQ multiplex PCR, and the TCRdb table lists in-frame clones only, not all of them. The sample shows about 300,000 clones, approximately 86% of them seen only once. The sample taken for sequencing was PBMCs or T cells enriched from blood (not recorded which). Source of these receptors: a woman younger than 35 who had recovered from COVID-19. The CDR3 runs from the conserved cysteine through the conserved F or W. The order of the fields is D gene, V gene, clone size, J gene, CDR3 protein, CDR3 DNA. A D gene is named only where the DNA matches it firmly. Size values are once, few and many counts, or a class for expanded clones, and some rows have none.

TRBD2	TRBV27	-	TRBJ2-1	CASSFQGLADNEQFF	TGTGCCAGCAGTTTCCAGGGACTAGCGGACAATGAGCAGTTCTTC
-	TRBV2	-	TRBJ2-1	CASTSAEGRNEQFF	TGTGCCAGCACCTCGGCGGAGGGGAGGAATGAGCAGTTCTTC
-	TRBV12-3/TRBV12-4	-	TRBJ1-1	CASSFRGNTEAFF	TGTGCCAGCAGTTTTAGGGGGAACACTGAAGCTTTCTTT
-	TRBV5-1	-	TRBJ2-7	CASSSQPGAYSEQYF	TGCGCCAGCAGCTCCCAGCCTGGGGCTTACTCCGAGCAGTACTTC
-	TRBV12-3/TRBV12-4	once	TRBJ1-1	CASPATGLTEAFF	TGTGCCAGCCCGGCAACAGGGCTCACTGAAGCTTTCTTT
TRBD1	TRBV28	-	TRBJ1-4	CASSFTTGARGEKLFF	TGTGCCAGCAGTTTCACTACAGGGGCCCGCGGTGAAAAACTGTTTTTT
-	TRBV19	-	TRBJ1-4	CASSMRVSDEKLFF	TGTGCCAGTAGTATGAGAGTTTCGGATGAAAAACTGTTTTTT
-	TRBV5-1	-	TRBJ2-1	CASTTGARNEQFF	TGCGCCAGCACGACGGGAGCGCGGAATGAGCAGTTCTTC
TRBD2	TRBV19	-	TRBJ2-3	CASSRAVSGVGTDTQYF	TGTGCCAGTAGCCGAGCCGTGAGCGGGGTCGGCACAGATACGCAGTATTTT
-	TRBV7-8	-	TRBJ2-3	CASSLARGGTQYF	TGTGCCAGCAGCTTAGCAAGGGGGGGTACGCAGTATTTT
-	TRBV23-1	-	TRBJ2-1	CASSQSGESEQFF	TGCGCCAGCAGTCAATCTGGAGAGAGCGAGCAGTTCTTC
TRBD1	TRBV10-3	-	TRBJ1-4	CAISESTGGSGKLFF	TGTGCCATCAGTGAAAGCACAGGGGGCTCCGGAAAACTGTTTTTT
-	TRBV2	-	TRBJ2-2	CASSPEYRSGELFF	TGTGCCAGCAGCCCCGAGTACCGCTCCGGGGAGCTGTTTTTT
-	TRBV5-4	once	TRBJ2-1	CASSLLSSYNEQFF	TGTGCCAGCAGCTTGCTAAGCTCCTACAATGAGCAGTTCTTC
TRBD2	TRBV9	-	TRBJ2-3	CASSVAGTSGRFDTQYF	TGTGCCAGCAGCGTAGCCGGGACTAGCGGGAGGTTCGATACGCAGTATTTT
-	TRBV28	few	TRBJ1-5	CASSFLRNSNQPQHF	TGTGCCAGCAGTTTCCTGCGGAATAGCAATCAGCCCCAGCATTTT
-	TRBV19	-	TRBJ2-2	CASSFLGSANTGELFF	TGTGCCAGTAGTTTCCTGGGGAGTGCGAACACCGGGGAGCTGTTTTTT
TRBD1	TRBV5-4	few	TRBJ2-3	CASSAGQAADTQYF	TGTGCCAGCAGCGCTGGACAGGCAGCAGATACGCAGTATTTT
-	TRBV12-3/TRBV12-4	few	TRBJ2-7	CASSSYLNEQYF	TGTGCCAGCAGTTCCTACCTCAACGAGCAGTACTTC
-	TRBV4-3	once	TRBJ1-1	CASSQDLRGYTEAFF	TGCGCCAGCAGCCAAGATTTGCGGGGGTACACTGAAGCTTTCTTT
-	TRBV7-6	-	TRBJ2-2	CASSLGGTQTGELFF	TGTGCCAGCAGCCTTGGGGGGACTCAAACCGGGGAGCTGTTTTTT
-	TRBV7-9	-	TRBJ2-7	CASSLFLDKGGEQYF	TGTGCCAGCAGCTTATTTCTGGACAAAGGGGGCGAGCAGTACTTC
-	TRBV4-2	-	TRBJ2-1	CASSQPGEAYNEQFF	TGTGCCAGCAGCCAACCGGGAGAAGCCTACAATGAGCAGTTCTTC
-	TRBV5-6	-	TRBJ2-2	CASSLFGGSNTGELFF	TGTGCCAGCAGCTTGTTCGGGGGATCGAACACCGGGGAGCTGTTTTTT
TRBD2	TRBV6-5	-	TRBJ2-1	CASRREHKYNEQFF	TGTGCCAGCAGGCGGGAGCACAAATACAATGAGCAGTTCTTC
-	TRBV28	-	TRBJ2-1	CASSSGLHNEQFF	TGTGCCAGTTCTTCTGGACTACACAATGAGCAGTTCTTC
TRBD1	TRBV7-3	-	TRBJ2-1	CASSPDRGLYNEQFF	TGTGCCAGCAGCCCAGACAGGGGCCTGTACAATGAGCAGTTCTTC
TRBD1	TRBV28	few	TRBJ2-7	CASSLQGYEQYF	TGTGCCAGCAGTCTACAGGGGTATGAGCAGTACTTC
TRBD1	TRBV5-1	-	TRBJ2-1	CASSQGQGRNHNEQFF	TGCGCCAGCAGCCAGGGACAGGGGAGGAACCACAATGAGCAGTTCTTC
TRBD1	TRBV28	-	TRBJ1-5	CASNRGADQPQHF	TGTGCCAGCAACAGGGGAGCGGATCAGCCCCAGCATTTT
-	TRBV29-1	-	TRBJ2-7	CSVGDLQTPFYEQYF	TGCAGCGTAGGGGACTTGCAAACACCCTTCTACGAGCAGTACTTC
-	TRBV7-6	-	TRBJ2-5	CASSLAISTPPQETQYF	TGTGCCAGCAGCTTAGCCATTAGCACCCCCCCACAAGAGACCCAGTACTTC
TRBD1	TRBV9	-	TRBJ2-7	CASSINPTGASYEQYF	TGTGCCAGCAGCATCAACCCGACAGGGGCATCCTACGAGCAGTACTTC
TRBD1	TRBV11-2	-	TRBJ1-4	CASSSGTGGNEKLFF	TGTGCCAGCAGTTCGGGGACAGGGGGTAATGAAAAACTGTTTTTT
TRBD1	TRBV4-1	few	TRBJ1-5	CASSYMDRELHF	TGCGCCAGCAGCTACATGGACAGGGAATTACATTTT
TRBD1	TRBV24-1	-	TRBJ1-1	CATSPGQGLGTEAFF	TGTGCCACCAGTCCGGGACAGGGGTTGGGGACTGAAGCTTTCTTT
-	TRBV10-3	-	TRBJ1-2	CAISESGSGPYGYTF	TGTGCCATCAGTGAGTCAGGGTCAGGGCCCTATGGCTACACCTTC
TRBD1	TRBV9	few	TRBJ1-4	CASSADKTGGNEKLFF	TGTGCCAGCAGCGCCGACAAGACAGGGGGGAATGAAAAACTGTTTTTT
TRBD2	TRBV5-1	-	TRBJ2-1	CASWEGRYNEQFF	TGCGCCTCCTGGGAGGGCCGGTACAATGAGCAGTTCTTC
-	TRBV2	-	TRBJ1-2	CASSSFSRGNGYTF	TGTGCCAGCAGTTCATTCTCTAGGGGGAATGGCTACACCTTC
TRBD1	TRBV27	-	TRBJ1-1	CASSLLGTGVDTEAFF	TGTGCCAGCAGTTTATTGGGGACAGGTGTGGACACTGAAGCTTTCTTT
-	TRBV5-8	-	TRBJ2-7	CASSTGRGAYEQYF	TGTGCCAGCAGCACGGGCCGGGGTGCCTACGAGCAGTACTTC
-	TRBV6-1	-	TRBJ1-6	CASSERGVVSPLHF	TGTGCCAGCAGTGAACGCGGGGTAGTTTCACCCCTCCACTTT
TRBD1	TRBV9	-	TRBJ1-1	CASSVDRGTEAFF	TGTGCCAGCAGCGTCGACAGGGGAACTGAAGCTTTCTTT
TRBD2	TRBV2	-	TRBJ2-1	CASRKGLAGEVGNEQFF	TGTGCCAGCAGGAAGGGACTAGCGGGAGAAGTAGGCAATGAGCAGTTCTTC
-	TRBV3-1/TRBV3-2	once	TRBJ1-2	CASSQVRGDYGYTF	TGTGCCAGCAGCCAAGTTCGGGGGGACTATGGCTACACCTTC
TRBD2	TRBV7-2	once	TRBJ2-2	CASSLTSGANTGELFF	TGTGCCAGCAGCCTTACTAGCGGGGCCAACACCGGGGAGCTGTTTTTT
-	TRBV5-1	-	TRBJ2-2	CASSPLGVSNTGELFF	TGCGCCAGCAGCCCCCTAGGCGTTTCGAACACCGGGGAGCTGTTTTTT
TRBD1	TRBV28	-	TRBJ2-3	CASSRRTGGTDTQYF	TGTGCCAGCAGTAGACGGACAGGGGGCACAGATACGCAGTATTTT
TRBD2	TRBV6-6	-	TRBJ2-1	CASSPTSGGGYNEQFF	TGTGCCAGCAGTCCGACTAGCGGGGGGGGTTACAATGAGCAGTTCTTC
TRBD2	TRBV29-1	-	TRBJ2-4	CSGGTSPKNIQYF	TGCAGCGGGGGGACTAGCCCCAAAAACATTCAGTACTTC
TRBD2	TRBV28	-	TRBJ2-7	CASSLSGRALAEQYF	TGTGCCAGCAGTCTTAGCGGGAGGGCCCTCGCCGAGCAGTACTTC
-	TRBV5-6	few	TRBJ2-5	CASRWSTFETQYF	TGTGCCAGCAGATGGAGTACATTTGAGACCCAGTACTTC
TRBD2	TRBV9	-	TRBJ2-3	CASSVAVDLAGGPNTQYF	TGTGCCAGCAGCGTAGCTGTAGACCTCGCGGGGGGGCCAAATACGCAGTATTTT
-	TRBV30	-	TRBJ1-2	CAWSRYPSRVANYGYTF	TGTGCCTGGAGCCGTTATCCGTCCAGGGTGGCTAACTATGGCTACACCTTC
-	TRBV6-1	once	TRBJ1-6	CASSDMSSYNSPLHF	TGTGCCAGCAGTGATATGAGCTCCTATAATTCACCCCTCCACTTT
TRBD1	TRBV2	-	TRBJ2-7	CATHRGLYEQYF	TGTGCCACCCACAGGGGGCTGTACGAGCAGTACTTC
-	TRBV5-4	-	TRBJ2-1	CASRRDSSSYNEQFF	TGTGCCAGCAGGCGGGACAGTAGCTCCTACAATGAGCAGTTCTTC
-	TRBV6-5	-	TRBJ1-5	CASSPRGGGDQPQHF	TGTGCCAGCAGTCCCCGAGGGGGGGGAGATCAGCCCCAGCATTTT